The 2 T cell receptor beta chains listed next were all sequenced from one sample in a study of blood T cell repertoires in COVID-19. Profiled with immunoSEQ multiplex PCR; TCRdb holds only in-frame clones, not every one. The table records about 120,000 clones, 79% of them present only once. The sample comprised peripheral blood. Receptors originate from an elderly woman with acute or convalescent COVID-19.

This clone was observed a handful of times. This sequence joins TRBV2 and TRBJ1-1, with a weak D call TRBD1 (6 bases). CDR3 length: 14 amino acids. Between the trimmed V and J ends, which lost 6 bases and 4 bases, there was a span of 15 bases. Germline assignment: CDR1 SNHLY and CDR2 FYNNEI. CDR3 region: CASRFYRAATEAFF. As DNA, the CDR3 is TGTGCCAGCAGGTTTTACAGGGCGGCCACTGAAGCTTTCTTT.

CDR3 region: CASSGGGAGTEAFF. For the CDR3, the DNA is TGTGCCAGCAGTGGAGGGGGCGCAGGCACTGAAGCTTTCTTT. This chain links TRBV25-1 with TRBJ1-1; 7 nucleotides agree with TRBD1. CDR3 length: 14 residues. V trimming: 4 bases; J trimming: 4 bases; junction bases outside the gene matches: 6. The germline gives CDR1 MGHDK, CDR2 SYGVNS.